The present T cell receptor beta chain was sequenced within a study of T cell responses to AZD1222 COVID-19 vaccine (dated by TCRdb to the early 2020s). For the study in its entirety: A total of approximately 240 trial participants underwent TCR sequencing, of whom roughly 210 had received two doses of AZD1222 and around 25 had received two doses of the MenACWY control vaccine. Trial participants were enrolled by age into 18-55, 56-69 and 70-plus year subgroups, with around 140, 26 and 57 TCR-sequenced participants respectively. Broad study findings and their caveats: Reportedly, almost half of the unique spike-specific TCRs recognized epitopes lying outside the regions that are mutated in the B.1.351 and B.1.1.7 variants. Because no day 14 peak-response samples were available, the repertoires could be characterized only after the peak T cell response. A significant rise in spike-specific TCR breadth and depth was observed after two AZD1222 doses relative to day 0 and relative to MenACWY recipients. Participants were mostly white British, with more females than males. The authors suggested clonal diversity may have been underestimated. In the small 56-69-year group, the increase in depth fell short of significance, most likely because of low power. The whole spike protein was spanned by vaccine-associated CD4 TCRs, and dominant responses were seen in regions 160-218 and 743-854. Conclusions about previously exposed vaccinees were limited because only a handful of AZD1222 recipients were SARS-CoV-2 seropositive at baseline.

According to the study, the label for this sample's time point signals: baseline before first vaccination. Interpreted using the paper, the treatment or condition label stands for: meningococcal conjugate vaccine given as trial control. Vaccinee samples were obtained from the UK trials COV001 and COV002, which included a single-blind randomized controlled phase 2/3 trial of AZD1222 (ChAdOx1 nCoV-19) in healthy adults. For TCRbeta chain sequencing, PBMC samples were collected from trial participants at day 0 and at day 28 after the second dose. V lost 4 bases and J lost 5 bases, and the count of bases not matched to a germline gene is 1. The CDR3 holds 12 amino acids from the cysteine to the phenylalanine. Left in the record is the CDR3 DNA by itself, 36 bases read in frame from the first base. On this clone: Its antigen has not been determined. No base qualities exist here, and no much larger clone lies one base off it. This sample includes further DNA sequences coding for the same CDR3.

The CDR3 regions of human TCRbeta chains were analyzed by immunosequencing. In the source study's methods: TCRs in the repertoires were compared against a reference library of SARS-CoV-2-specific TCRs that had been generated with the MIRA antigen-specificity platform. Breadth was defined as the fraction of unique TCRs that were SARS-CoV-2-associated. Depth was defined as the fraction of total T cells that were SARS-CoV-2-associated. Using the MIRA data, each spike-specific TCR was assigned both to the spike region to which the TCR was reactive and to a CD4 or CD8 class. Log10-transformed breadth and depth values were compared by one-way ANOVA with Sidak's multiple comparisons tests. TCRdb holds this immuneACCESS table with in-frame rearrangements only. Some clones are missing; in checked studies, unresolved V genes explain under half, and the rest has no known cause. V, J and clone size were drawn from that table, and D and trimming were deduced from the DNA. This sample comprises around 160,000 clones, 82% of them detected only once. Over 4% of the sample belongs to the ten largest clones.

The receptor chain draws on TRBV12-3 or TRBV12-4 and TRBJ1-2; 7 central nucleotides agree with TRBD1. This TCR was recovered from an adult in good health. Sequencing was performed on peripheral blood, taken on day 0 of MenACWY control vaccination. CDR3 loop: CASSSTGYGYTF. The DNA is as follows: TGTGCCAGCAGTTCGACAGGGTATGGCTACACCTTC.